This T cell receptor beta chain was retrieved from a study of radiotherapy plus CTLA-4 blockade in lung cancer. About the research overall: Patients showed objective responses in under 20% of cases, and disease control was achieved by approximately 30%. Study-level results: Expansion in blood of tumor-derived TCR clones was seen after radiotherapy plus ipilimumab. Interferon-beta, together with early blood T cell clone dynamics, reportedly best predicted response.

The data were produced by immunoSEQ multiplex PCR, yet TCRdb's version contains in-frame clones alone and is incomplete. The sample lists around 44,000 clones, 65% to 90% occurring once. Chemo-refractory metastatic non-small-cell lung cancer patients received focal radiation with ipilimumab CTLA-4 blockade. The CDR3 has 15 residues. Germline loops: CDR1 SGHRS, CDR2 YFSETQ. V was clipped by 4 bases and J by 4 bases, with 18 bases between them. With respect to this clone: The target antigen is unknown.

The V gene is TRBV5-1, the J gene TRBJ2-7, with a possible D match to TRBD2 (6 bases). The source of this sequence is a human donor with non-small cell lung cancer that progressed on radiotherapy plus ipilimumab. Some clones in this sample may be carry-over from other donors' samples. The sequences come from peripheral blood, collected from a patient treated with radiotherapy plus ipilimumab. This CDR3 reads CASSGTAGGGYEQYF. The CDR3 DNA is TGCGCCAGCAGCGGAACAGCGGGCGGTGGGTACGAGCAGTACTTC.